Shown below are 15 T cell receptor beta chains from a single sample sequenced in a study of cytomegalovirus exposure and HLA in healthy donors. The assay was immunoSEQ multiplex PCR, and TCRdb's table has in-frame clones only and misses some. The data show 250,000 to 350,000 clones, roughly 87% seen once. The sequenced sample was PBMCs. Receptors were obtained from a woman in her 30s in good health and CMV-seropositive.

This clone was picked up a small number of times. The chain couples TRBV28 to TRBJ2-2; no definite D call. The CDR3 sequence is 14 residues long. With 3 bases removed from V and 4 bases from J, the gap between germline ends came to 9 bases. Germline assignment: CDR1 MDHEN and CDR2 SYDVKM. CDR3 residues: CASSFRTITGELFF. Written as DNA, the CDR3 is TGTGCCAGCAGTTTTCGAACTATCACCGGGGAGCTGTTTTTT. The complete variable domain, with remaining parts taken from reference TRBV28 and TRBJ2-2, reads DVKVTQSSRYLVKRTGEKVFLECVQDMDHENMFWYRQDPGLGLRLIYFSYDVKMKEKGDIPEGYSVSREKKERFSLILESASTNQTSMYLCASSFRTITGELFFGEGSRLTVL.

The chain uses TRBV28 and TRBJ2-7; tentatively, D is TRBD1 (5 bases). Germline V gives CDR1 MDHEN, CDR2 SYDVKM. This CDR3 contains 14 residues. Trimming shortened V by 5 bases and J by 1 base, and 12 bases separated the two germline ends. The CDR3, as DNA: TGTGCCAGCAGTCCCCGACAGATATCCTACGAGCAGTACTTC. Protein: CASSPRQISYEQYF.

The chain has TRBV5-1 and TRBJ2-7, with 7 nucleotides matching TRBD1. Germline CDR1 SGHRS, CDR2 YFSETQ. The CDR3 sequence is 15 residues long. V gave up 2 bases and J gave up 2 bases; unmatched junction bases: 7. For the CDR3, the DNA is TGCGCCAGCAGCTTCGCGACAGGGAACACCTACGAGCAGTACTTC. Translation: CASSFATGNTYEQYF.

The chain recombines TRBV4-3 with TRBJ2-1; D not certain. The CDR3 is 15 amino acids. Germline CDR1 is LGHNA and CDR2 is YSLEER. Trimming left V 2 bases short and J 0 bases short, with 8 bases between. CDR3 sequence reads: CASSQSPSSYNEQFF. The CDR3 coding sequence is TGCGCCAGCAGCCAATCACCGAGCTCCTACAATGAGCAGTTCTTC.

This chain uses TRBV9 with TRBJ2-7, with TRBD1 as a possible D gene (5 bases). V was cut by 0 bases and J by 3 bases, with 10 bases left in between. The CDR3 contains 14 residues. Germline CDR1 is SGDLS and CDR2 is YYNGEE. CDR3 DNA: TGTGCCAGCAGCGTAGGGGAAGGGGACTACGAGCAGTACTTC. This sequence encodes CASSVGEGDYEQYF.

This chain links TRBV30 with TRBJ2-7; D uncertain. Germline V CDR1 and CDR2: GTSNPN, SVGIG (reference sequence). The CDR3 has 12 amino acids. Between the trimmed V and J ends, which lost 0 bases and 6 bases, there was a span of 9 bases. The CDR3 is CAWSVQLGEQYF. The DNA for the CDR3 is TGTGCCTGGAGTGTACAGTTAGGCGAGCAGTACTTC.

This chain joins TRBV27 and TRBJ2-1; D unresolved. CDR3 length: 16 amino acids. The V and J ends lost 2 bases and 2 bases respectively, with 13 bases between them. Germline V gives CDR1 MNHEY, CDR2 SMNVEV (reference sequence). In DNA form, the CDR3 reads TGTGCCAGCAGTTTACGGGCGGCAGCTACCTACAATGAGCAGTTCTTC. This encodes CASSLRAAATYNEQFF.

The gene calls are TRBV9 and TRBJ1-6; 7 bases are a match to TRBD1. CDR3 length equals 17 residues. Germline trimming cut 0 bases from V and 0 bases from J; bases unmatched to any gene: 3. The germline V gene has CDR1 SGDLS and CDR2 YYNGEE. CDR3 sequence (DNA): TGTGCCAGCAGCGTAGGGGACAGAAGCTCCTATAATTCACCCCTCCACTTT. Translating gives CASSVGDRSSYNSPLHF.

The gene calls are TRBV7-9 and TRBJ2-7; TRBD2 is a possible D gene (5 bases). Germline V CDR1 and CDR2: SEHNR, FQNEAQ (reference sequence). CDR3 size: 13 residues. Trimming pared 0 bases from V and 12 bases from J, leaving 15 bases between. The CDR3 here is CASSLAGEGYLYF. In DNA form, the CDR3 reads TGTGCCAGCAGCTTAGCGGGAGAGGGTTATCTGTACTTC.

The V gene is TRBV7-9, the J gene TRBJ1-2, with 9 bases identical to TRBD1. The J segment lost 8 bases and the V segment lost 3 bases, leaving 4 bases of the junction unmatched. In germline, CDR1 is SEHNR, CDR2 FQNEAQ (reference sequence). The CDR3 extends over 13 amino acids. The CDR3 DNA follows: TGTGCCAGCAGCTTGGGGACAGGGAACGGCTACACCTTC. Translation gives CASSLGTGNGYTF.

This clone was found once. This sequence joins TRBV27 and TRBJ2-7; no firm D call. This CDR3 has 12 amino acids. V lost 10 bases, J lost 2 bases, and 12 bases lay in between. CDR1 is MNHEY and CDR2 is SMNVEV in the germline V gene (reference sequence). DNA of the CDR3: TGTGCCAACGGACCGAGCCCCTACGAGCAGTACTTC. Protein product: CANGPSPYEQYF.

This rearrangement joins TRBV19 to TRBJ1-5; a weak D match, TRBD1 (6 bases). Germline-derived CDR1 and CDR2 are LNHDA and SQIVND (reference sequence). Between the trimmed V and J ends, which lost 5 bases and 4 bases, there was a span of 12 bases. The CDR3 runs to 14 residues. The CDR3 coding sequence is TGTGCCAGTAGTCGGGAGGGGGGAAATCAGCCCCAGCATTTT. This codes for CASSREGGNQPQHF.

The chain recombines TRBV9 with TRBJ2-1, with D tentatively TRBD2 (5 bases). There are 14 residues in the CDR3. The V and J ends lost 0 bases and 6 bases respectively, with 10 bases between them. Germline V CDR1 and CDR2: SGDLS, YYNGEE. The CDR3: CASSVALAGNEQFF. The CDR3 nucleotides are TGTGCCAGCAGCGTAGCGCTAGCCGGCAATGAGCAGTTCTTC.

This clone appeared once. The chain carries TRBV30 and TRBJ1-5; a possible D gene is TRBD1 (5 bases). CDR1 is GTSNPN, CDR2 SVGIG, per germline (reference sequence). V lost 2 bases, J lost 4 bases, and 15 bases lay in between. This CDR3 comprises 15 residues. CDR3: CAWSLPGTANQPQHF. For the CDR3, the DNA is TGTGCCTGGAGTCTACCCGGGACCGCAAATCAGCCCCAGCATTTT.

The V gene is TRBV27, the J gene TRBJ2-6, with D hard to call. Trimming took 5 bases from V and 1 from J, leaving 6 bases between them. Germline values: CDR1 MNHEY, CDR2 SMNVEV (reference sequence). The CDR3 is 14 residues long. CDR3 protein: CASSTLSGANVLTF. In DNA, the CDR3 is TGTGCCAGCAGTACCCTTTCTGGGGCCAACGTCCTGACTTTC.